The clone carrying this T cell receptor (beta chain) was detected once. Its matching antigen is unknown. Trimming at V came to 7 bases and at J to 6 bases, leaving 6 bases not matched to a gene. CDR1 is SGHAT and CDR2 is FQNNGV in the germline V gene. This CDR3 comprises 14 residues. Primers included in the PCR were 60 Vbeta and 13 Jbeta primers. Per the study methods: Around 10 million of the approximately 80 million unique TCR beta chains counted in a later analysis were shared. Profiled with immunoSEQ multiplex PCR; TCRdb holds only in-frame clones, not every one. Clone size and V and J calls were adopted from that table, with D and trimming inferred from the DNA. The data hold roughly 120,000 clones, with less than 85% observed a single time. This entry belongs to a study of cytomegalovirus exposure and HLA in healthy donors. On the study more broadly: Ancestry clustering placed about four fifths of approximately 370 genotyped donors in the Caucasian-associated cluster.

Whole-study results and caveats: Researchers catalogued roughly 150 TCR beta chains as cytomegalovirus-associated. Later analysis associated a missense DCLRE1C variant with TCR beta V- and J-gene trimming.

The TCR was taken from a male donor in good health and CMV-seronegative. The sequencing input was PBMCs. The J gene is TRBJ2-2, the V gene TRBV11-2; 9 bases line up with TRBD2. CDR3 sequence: CASKSGGSAGELFF. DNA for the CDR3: TGTGCCAGCAAGAGCGGGGGGTCGGCCGGGGAGCTGTTTTTT. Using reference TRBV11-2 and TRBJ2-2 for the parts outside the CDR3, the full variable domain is EAGVAQSPRYKIIEKRQSVAFWCNPISGHATLYWYQQILGQGPKLLIQFQNNGVVDDSQLPKDRFSAERLKGVDSTLKIQPAKLEDSAVYLCASKSGGSAGELFFGEGSRLTVL.